This TCR beta chain was sequenced during a study of blood T cell repertoires in COVID-19 (dated by TCRdb to about 2020). Background for the entire study: Samples covering the acute and convalescent phases of COVID-19 were provided by collaborators in the United States, Italy and Spain. The material from the prospective study consisted of cDNA or gDNA derived from T cells, B-cell-depleted T cells, or PBMCs. Subjects who had been exposed to COVID-19, were actively infected with it, or had recovered from it provided the deeply sampled blood TCRbeta repertoires that made up the dataset. The repertoires were made available in a free public database intended to serve as a resource for research on the immune response to SARS-CoV-2. The samples were drawn from the first 160 participants of the ongoing ImmuneRACE study and from under 1,500 subjects provided by 6 global collaborators. Nearly every sample came with metadata listing a de-identified subject ID, COVID-19 status, age in years and sex. Where available, HLA class I and class II types were taken from metadata supplied by the sample provider and were not determined by assay-based typing.

In regard to this clone: Its antigen is currently not known. No qualities accompany the bases; no much larger clone lies one base away.

Findings and caveats that apply to the study as a whole: The amount of clinical and demographic metadata varied by source and participant and was provided uncurated.

Reading the germline V gene (reference sequence) gives CDR1 DFQATT and CDR2 SNEGSKA. The junction shows trimming of 1 base on V and 2 bases on J, plus 3 bases between the germline ends. The CDR3 numbers 11 residues from cysteine through phenylalanine. Of all the DNA, just the CDR3 is kept, 33 bases in frame from base 1. TCRbeta CDR3 regions were amplified from genomic DNA using the immunoSEQ Assay, a bias-controlled multiplex PCR. Per the original workflow: Within the assay, amplification of reference gene primers was used to estimate how many nucleated cells each sample contained. Sequence reads were collapsed and filtered to measure the absolute abundance of every unique TCRbeta CDR3 rearrangement. For each sample, productive Simpson clonality was calculated by taking the square root of Simpson's diversity index across productive rearrangements. TCRdb re-hosts the immuneACCESS table, in-frame sequences only. Its copies lack some clones; in the studies checked, an unresolved V gene accounts for under half of them, and the cause for the rest is not known. From that table come the V and J calls and clone size; the DNA was used to work out D and trimming. Recorded for this sample are 210,000 or so clones; 75% to 90% of them occurred a single time. The ten biggest clones cover less than 3.5% of the sample.

One collaborating source in Seattle enrolled patients while the patients were actively infected and followed the patients over time throughout the course of disease. Whole blood was collected in K2EDTA tubes by collaborating institutions according to the institutions' own protocols. Collaborator samples were shipped for TCRbeta analysis as frozen whole blood, isolated PBMCs, or DNA extracted from either sample type. Sequencing was performed on peripheral blood. The rearrangement combines TRBV20-1 with TRBJ2-7, with an unclear D gene assignment. The sequence came from a man aged 25 to 40 with COVID-19, enrolled during active disease. For the CDR3, the sequence is CSARGAYEQYF. The DNA is TGCAGTGCTAGAGGAGCCTACGAGCAGTACTTC.